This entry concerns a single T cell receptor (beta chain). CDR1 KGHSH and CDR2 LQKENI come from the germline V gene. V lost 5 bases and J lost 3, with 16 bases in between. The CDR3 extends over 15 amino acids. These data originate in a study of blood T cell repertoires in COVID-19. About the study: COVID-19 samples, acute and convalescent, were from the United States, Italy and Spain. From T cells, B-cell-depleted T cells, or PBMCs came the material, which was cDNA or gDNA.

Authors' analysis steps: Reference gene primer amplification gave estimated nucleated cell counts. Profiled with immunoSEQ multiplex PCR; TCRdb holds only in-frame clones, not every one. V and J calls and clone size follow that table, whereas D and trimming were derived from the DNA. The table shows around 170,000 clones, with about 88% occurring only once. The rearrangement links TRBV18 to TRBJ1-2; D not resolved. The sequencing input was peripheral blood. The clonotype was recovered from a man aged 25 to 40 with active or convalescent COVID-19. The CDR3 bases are TGTGCCAGCTCAGTAACGGGCGGGGATGACTATGGCTACACCTTC. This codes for CASSVTGGDDYGYTF.